This is a list of T cell receptor beta chains from one sample in a study of blood T cells in healthy people across ages. TCRdb ran MiXCR on the 5' RACE reads and lists one entry per CDR3 protein. The sample has over 600,000 distinct CDR3 sequences; about 21% are singletons. The sequenced material came from blood. These receptors all come from a man aged 65 to 85 in good health. The CDR3 runs from the conserved cysteine through the conserved F or W. The D gene is left open where the match is weak. Size is omitted from some rows. Given values are once, few, many or a class for expanded clones.

cdr3_aa cdr3_nt j_call d_call clone_size v_call
CASSGDRVLYTF TGTGCCAGCAGCGGCGACAGGGTTCTCTACACCTTC TRBJ1-2 TRBD1 . TRBV5-5
CASSLEIGQTAYEQYF TGCGCCAGCAGCTTGGAGATAGGACAGACCGCCTACGAGCAGTACTTC TRBJ2-7 . . TRBV5-1
CASKSGTDQETQYF TGCGCCAGCAAATCCGGGACAGACCAAGAGACCCAGTACTTC TRBJ2-5 TRBD1 . TRBV5-1
CASSNFGQGSMYGYTF TGTGCCAGCAGCAATTTCGGACAGGGGTCAATGTATGGCTACACCTTC TRBJ1-2 TRBD1 . TRBV11-2
CASSLAPIGYEQYF TGTGCCAGCAGCTTAGCTCCTATCGGTTACGAGCAGTACTTC TRBJ2-7 . few TRBV7-2
CASSFNEGGTQYF TGTGCCAGCAGCTTTAACGAGGGGGGGACCCAGTACTTC TRBJ2-5 . few TRBV7-2
CASSRTLDSYEQYF TGTGCCAGCAGCCGTACCCTGGACTCCTACGAGCAGTACTTC TRBJ2-7 . few TRBV7-2
CASSKAHQIAKNIQYF TGTGCCAGCAGCAAAGCGCATCAGATAGCCAAAAACATTCAGTACTTC TRBJ2-4 . many TRBV21-1
CAISSGGTRYNEQFF TGTGCCATCAGTAGCGGGGGGACAAGGTACAATGAGCAGTTCTTC TRBJ2-1 TRBD2 many TRBV10-3
CASSLLAGADNEQFF TGTGCCAGCTCTCTCCTAGCGGGAGCTGACAATGAGCAGTTCTTC TRBJ2-1 TRBD2 . TRBV18
CASSHFPGTEAFF TGTGCCAGCAGCCATTTCCCGGGGACTGAAGCTTTCTTT TRBJ1-1 . few TRBV7-3
CASRAGGSEKLFF TGTGCCAGCAGAGCAGGGGGAAGTGAAAAACTGTTTTTT TRBJ1-4 TRBD1 few TRBV12-3/TRBV12-4
CASVVGGSTDTQYF TGTGCCAGCGTCGTCGGCGGAAGCACAGATACGCAGTATTTT TRBJ2-3 . few TRBV2
CSATNKRESTYEQYF TGCAGTGCTACTAATAAGCGGGAGAGTACCTACGAGCAGTACTTC TRBJ2-7 TRBD2 . TRBV20-1
CASSLGTDEKLFF TGCGCCAGCAGCTTGGGGACAGATGAAAAACTGTTTTTT TRBJ1-4 . many TRBV5-1
CASSPRGGAVGDTQYF TGTGCCAGTAGTCCTCGTGGGGGGGCAGTCGGTGATACGCAGTATTTT TRBJ2-3 . few TRBV19
CSVTTGLGTQYF TGCAGCGTAACTACAGGGTTGGGGACCCAGTACTTC TRBJ2-5 . many TRBV29-1
CASSLAPTSYGYTF TGTGCCAGCAGCTTAGCGCCAACATCCTACGGCTACACCTTC TRBJ1-2 . . TRBV7-2
CASSLTSNYGYTF TGTGCCAGCAGTTTAACATCAAACTATGGCTACACCTTC TRBJ1-2 . many TRBV28
CASSQDLGLSGNTIYF TGCGCCAGCAGCCAAGATTTAGGCCTCTCTGGAAACACCATATATTTT TRBJ1-3 . few TRBV4-1
CASTTVPLAGDTDTQYF TGTGCCAGCACCACTGTACCTCTAGCGGGAGACACAGATACGCAGTATTTT TRBJ2-3 TRBD2 . TRBV12-3/TRBV12-4
CASSEDGGTGNIQYF TGTGCCAGCAGTGAAGACGGGGGCACGGGAAACATTCAGTACTTC TRBJ2-4 . . TRBV2
CASSSTGTGASEQYF TGTGCCAGCAGCTCGACCGGGACAGGGGCCTCCGAGCAGTACTTC TRBJ2-7 TRBD1 . TRBV7-2
CSVGYSYEQYF TGCAGCGTAGGATACTCCTACGAGCAGTACTTC TRBJ2-7 . . TRBV29-1
CASSPGLPGSYEQYF TGTGCCAGCAGTCCCGGGCTCCCGGGCTCCTACGAGCAGTACTTC TRBJ2-7 . . TRBV3-1
CASSLIPGNTEAFF TGTGCCAGCAGCTTAATCCCCGGGAACACTGAAGCTTTCTTT TRBJ1-1 . . TRBV7-2
CSARGVAGNYNEQFF TGCAGTGCTAGAGGTGTAGCGGGGAACTACAATGAGCAGTTCTTC TRBJ2-1 TRBD2 . TRBV20-1
CSATYSGRPDTQYF TGCAGTGCTACGTATAGCGGGCGGCCAGATACGCAGTATTTT TRBJ2-3 TRBD2 once TRBV20-1
CASSLAAPNTGELFF TGTGCCAGCAGCTTAGCGGCCCCGAACACCGGGGAGCTGTTTTTT TRBJ2-2 . few TRBV11-2
CASSSRTSGRASGANVLTF TGTGCCAGCAGCTCCCGGACTAGCGGGAGGGCCTCTGGGGCCAACGTCCTGACTTTC TRBJ2-6 TRBD2 . TRBV5-6
CASSLYGSRNEQFF TGTGCCAGCAGTTTATACGGCAGTCGGAATGAGCAGTTCTTC TRBJ2-1 . few TRBV27
CASSGALADWNIQYF TGTGCCAGCAGCGGCGCCCTAGCGGATTGGAACATTCAGTACTTC TRBJ2-4 TRBD2 . TRBV7-2
CASRDTSKKYEQYF TGCGCCAGCAGGGACACATCGAAAAAATACGAGCAGTACTTC TRBJ2-7 . many TRBV10-2
CASSPTDTDTQYF TGTGCCAGCAGTCCCACGGACACAGATACGCAGTATTTT TRBJ2-3 . few TRBV28
CSAGGDNGYTF TGCAGCGCTGGAGGAGACAATGGCTACACCTTC TRBJ1-2 . . TRBV29-1
CASSQDPSGTVFQETQYF TGTGCCAGCAGCCAAGATCCTAGCGGGACGGTTTTCCAAGAGACCCAGTACTTC TRBJ2-5 TRBD2 many TRBV3-1
CASSAETGRNYRNTF TGTGCCAGCAGTGCAGAGACAGGCCGAAACTATCGCAACACCTTC TRBJ1-2 . few TRBV2
CASSLVMGSLYEQCF TGTGCCAGCAGCTTAGTAATGGGCAGCCTCTACGAGCAGTGCTTC TRBJ2-7 . . TRBV7-9
CASSNRDRGHEQYF TGCGCCAGCAGCAACCGGGACAGGGGACACGAGCAGTACTTC TRBJ2-7 TRBD1 . TRBV5-1
CSVDAQGGQETQYF TGCAGCGTTGACGCACAGGGAGGCCAAGAGACCCAGTACTTC TRBJ2-5 . . TRBV29-1
CASSGYRGFMNTEAFF TGTGCCAGCAGCGGATACAGGGGCTTCATGAACACTGAAGCTTTCTTT TRBJ1-1 TRBD1 few TRBV5-6
CASSSEGAGYNEQFF TGTGCCAGCAGCTCCGAGGGGGCCGGATACAATGAGCAGTTCTTC TRBJ2-1 TRBD1 . TRBV5-5
CASSLQTGVTDTQHF TGCGCCAGCAGCCTCCAGACAGGGGTCACAGATACGCAGCATTTT TRBJ1-5 TRBD1 few TRBV4-1
CASSQTVGDGYTF TGTGCCAGCAGTCAGACAGTGGGGGATGGCTACACCTTC TRBJ1-2 . . TRBV3-1
CASQRDRVEETQYF TGTGCCAGCCAACGGGACAGGGTGGAAGAGACCCAGTACTTC TRBJ2-5 TRBD1 many TRBV2
CASSEAVRFQETQYF TGTGCCAGCAGTGAAGCGGTGCGCTTCCAAGAGACCCAGTACTTC TRBJ2-5 . few TRBV6-1
CSAPTTGSHEQYF TGCAGTGCTCCGACGACAGGGAGCCACGAGCAGTACTTC TRBJ2-7 TRBD1 few TRBV20-1
CASSLGTSLNNEQFF TGCGCCAGCAGCCTCGGGACTAGCCTCAACAATGAGCAGTTCTTC TRBJ2-1 TRBD2 few TRBV5-1
CASSQDPPLVLSTDTQYF TGCGCCAGCAGCCAAGATCCCCCACTAGTGCTGAGCACAGATACGCAGTATTTT TRBJ2-3 . few TRBV4-3
CASSANRGPTEAFF TGTGCCAGCAGTGCAAATAGGGGGCCCACTGAAGCTTTCTTT TRBJ1-1 TRBD1 . TRBV2
CSARGTRDGYTF TGCAGTGCTAGAGGCACCAGGGATGGCTACACCTTC TRBJ1-2 . . TRBV20-1
CASSLPSGDSGANVLTF TGCGCCAGCAGCTTGCCGTCAGGGGACTCTGGGGCCAACGTCCTGACTTTC TRBJ2-6 . . TRBV5-1
CASSSPGQGIREKLFF TGTGCCAGCAGTTCTCCCGGACAGGGTATCAGGGAAAAACTGTTTTTT TRBJ1-4 TRBD1 . TRBV6-6
CSARPGVGELFF TGCAGTGCTAGGCCAGGGGTTGGGGAGCTGTTTTTT TRBJ2-2 . few TRBV20-1